The 22 T cell receptor beta chains below were found in one sample sequenced in a study of blood T cell repertoires in COVID-19. Method: immunoSEQ multiplex PCR; TCRdb's copy keeps in-frame clones and lacks some. The profile shows around 52,000 clones, roughly nine tenths of them singletons. The sequenced sample consisted of peripheral blood. These receptors were collected from a woman older than 75 with acute or convalescent COVID-19.

The genes are TRBV29-1 and TRBJ1-1; 8 nucleotides agree with TRBD1. Germline V lookup: CDR1 SQVTM, CDR2 ANQGSEA. The V and J ends lost 7 bases and 1 base, in that order; junction bases with no gene match: 8. The CDR3 extends over 14 amino acids. CDR3 loop: CSADRGRGNTEAFF. CDR3 in DNA: TGCAGCGCCGACAGGGGAAGGGGGAACACTGAAGCTTTCTTT.

The gene calls are TRBV30 and TRBJ2-7; 7 bases match TRBD1. Germline CDR1 is GTSNPN and CDR2 is SVGIG (reference sequence). The ends lost 4 bases at V and 1 base at J; junction bases unmatched: 10. This CDR3 has 15 residues. DNA for the CDR3: TGTGCCTGGACGGGACAGCCCACCAAATCCTACGAGCAGTACTTC. This sequence encodes CAWTGQPTKSYEQYF. Together with reference TRBV30 and TRBJ2-7, the CDR3 gives the full variable domain: SQTIHQWPATLVQPVGSPLSLECTVEGTSNPNLYWYRQAAGRGLQLLFYSVGIGQISSEVPQNLSASRPQDRQFILSSKKLLLSDSGFYLCAWTGQPTKSYEQYFGPGTRLTVT.

The chain has TRBV14 and TRBJ1-5; D possibly corresponds to TRBD1 (5 bases). The CDR3 sequence is 13 residues long. V was cut by 5 bases and J by 7 bases, with 12 bases left in between. In germline, CDR1 is SGHDN, CDR2 FVKESK. The CDR3 nucleotides read TGTGCCAGCAGCGTGACCCAGGGCCAGCCCCAGCATTTT. It codes for CASSVTQGQPQHF.

This rearrangement joins TRBV7-9 to TRBJ1-1; maybe TRBD1 (5 bases). This CDR3 region has 14 residues. Germline V gene data show CDR1 as SEHNR and CDR2 as FQNEAQ (reference sequence). The ends were cut back, 4 bases at V and 5 bases at J, with 14 bases in the middle. The CDR3 region has the DNA TGTGCCAGCAGCTCCAGCCAGGGTAGGACTGAAGCTTTCTTT. It yields the protein CASSSSQGRTEAFF.

This rearrangement joins TRBV2 to TRBJ2-2, with 9 bases that match TRBD1. V was clipped by 5 bases and J by 6 bases; unmatched bases: 4. Germline CDR1 and CDR2: SNHLY and FYNNEI. The CDR3 contains 14 residues. This CDR3 reads CASSSRTGAGELFF. The DNA of the CDR3 is TGTGCCAGCAGTTCGAGGACAGGGGCCGGGGAGCTGTTTTTT. Based on the CDR3 plus reference TRBV2 and TRBJ2-2, the full variable domain is EPEVTQTPSHQVTQMGQEVILRCVPISNHLYFYWYRQILGQKVEFLVSFYNNEISEKSEIFDDQFSVERPDGSNFTLKIRSTKLEDSAMYFCASSSRTGAGELFFGEGSRLTVL.

The rearrangement links TRBV5-1 to TRBJ2-1; TRBD1 might be the D (6 bases). CDR1 is SGHRS, CDR2 YFSETQ, per germline. Trimming removed 0 bases from V and 12 bases from J, with 13 bases in between. This CDR3 is 13 amino acids long. The CDR3 protein is CASSLETGKVQFF. CDR3 nucleotide sequence: TGCGCCAGCAGCTTGGAAACAGGGAAAGTGCAGTTCTTC. Full variable domain (outside the CDR3, taken from reference TRBV5-1 and TRBJ2-1): KAGVTQTPRYLIKTRGQQVTLSCSPISGHRSVSWYQQTPGQGLQFLFEYFSETQRNKGNFPGRFSGRQFSNSRSEMNVSTLELGDSALYLCASSLETGKVQFFGPGTRLTVL.

The chain combines TRBV12-3 or TRBV12-4 with TRBJ2-1, with TRBD2 matching 7 bases. V lost 8 bases to trimming and J lost 8 bases; unmatched junction nucleotides: 9. The CDR3 contains 13 residues. The CDR3 loop reads CASAVYGGDEQFF. As DNA, the CDR3 is TGTGCCAGCGCAGTTTATGGGGGGGATGAGCAGTTCTTC.

The chain employs TRBV19 and TRBJ2-7; 7 nucleotides line up with TRBD2. Germline CDR1 LNHDA, CDR2 SQIVND (reference sequence). Trimming at V came to 6 bases and at J to 1 base, leaving 6 bases not matched to a gene. This CDR3 spans 14 amino acids. The CDR3 reads CASRGSGVSYEQYF. CDR3 sequence (DNA): TGTGCCAGTAGGGGGAGCGGGGTGTCCTACGAGCAGTACTTC. Supplemented by reference TRBV19 and TRBJ2-7, the full variable domain reads DGGITQSPKYLFRKEGQNVTLSCEQNLNHDAMYWYRQDPGQGLRLIYYSQIVNDFQKGDIAEGYSVSREKKESFPLTVTSAQKNPTAFYLCASRGSGVSYEQYFGPGTRLTVT.

The genes are TRBV5-4 and TRBJ1-4; no clear D. The CDR3 covers 14 residues. Trimming stripped 2 bases from V and 3 bases from J, with 8 bases between. The germline CDR1 and CDR2 sequences are SGHNT and YYREEE (reference sequence). The CDR3 region has the DNA TGTGCCAGCAGCTTAAACCGGGCTAATGAAAAACTGTTTTTT. This gives the protein CASSLNRANEKLFF.

The V and J genes are TRBV24-1 and TRBJ2-5; D is unresolved. Trimming stripped 5 bases from V and 3 bases from J, with 6 bases between. CDR1 is KGHDR and CDR2 is SFDVKD in the germline V gene. CDR3 length equals 12 residues. CDR3 sequence: CATSGAEETQYF. In DNA form, the CDR3 reads TGTGCCACCAGTGGGGCCGAAGAGACCCAGTACTTC.

The chain uses TRBV13 and TRBJ2-1, with D possibly TRBD1 on 6 matching bases. CDR3 length equals 13 residues. V shed 3 bases and J shed 9 bases, with 12 bases lying between them. Germline lookup yields CDR1 PRHDT and CDR2 FYEKMQ (reference sequence). The CDR3 reads CASSFRGRGEQFF. The DNA of the CDR3 is TGTGCCAGCAGCTTCAGGGGTAGGGGTGAGCAGTTCTTC.

This rearrangement joins TRBV16 to TRBJ2-7; the D gene is possibly TRBD2 (6 bases). The CDR3 totals 13 residues. Trimming cost V 0 bases and J 3 bases, with 6 bases left between them. CDR1 is KGHSY, CDR2 FQNENV, per germline. DNA of the CDR3: TGTGCCAGCAGCCAATCCGGGGGCTACGAGCAGTACGTC. Encoded protein: CASSQSGGYEQYV.

The chain couples TRBV6-5 to TRBJ1-6, with no clear D. The CDR3 loop spans 13 amino acids. V lost 2 bases to trimming and J lost 8 bases, with 7 bases between them. The germline CDR1 and CDR2 sequences are MNHEY and SVGAGI. Here the CDR3 reads CASSYGRDSPLHF. CDR3 sequence (DNA): TGTGCCAGCAGTTACGGCCGTGATTCACCCCTCCACTTT.

The J gene is TRBJ2-5, the V gene TRBV5-1; D possibly corresponds to TRBD1 (5 bases). Trimming left V 4 bases short and J 5 bases short, with 21 bases between. Germline V lookup: CDR1 SGHRS, CDR2 YFSETQ. This CDR3 contains 16 residues. The CDR3 is CASSPPGHRVGETQYF. As DNA, the CDR3 is TGCGCCAGCAGCCCCCCCGGACACCGAGTGGGGGAGACCCAGTACTTC.

This clone is a singleton in its sample. The same CDR3 can be traced to other DNA sequences in this sample. J is TRBJ1-5 and V is TRBV18; D gene uncertain. Looked up from germline, CDR1 is KGHSH and CDR2 is LQKENI. This CDR3 has 13 amino acids. Trimming took 2 bases from V and 2 from J, leaving 4 bases between them. This chain's CDR3 is CASSPGGNQPQHF. DNA of the CDR3: TGTGCCAGCTCACCAGGAGGCAATCAGCCCCAGCATTTT.

V usage is TRBV6-5 and J usage is TRBJ1-6, with D possibly TRBD1 on 5 matching bases. Trimming took off 7 bases at V and 9 bases at J, with 16 bases between the two ends. CDR1 and CDR2 from the germline V gene are MNHEY and SVGAGI. The CDR3 spans 14 residues. CDR3 sequence (DNA): TGTGCCAGCACCGCTCCGGGACTTTTTTCACCCCTCCACTTT. Protein: CASTAPGLFSPLHF.

The chain combines TRBV6-5 with TRBJ1-4; D may be TRBD1 (5 bases). Germline-derived CDR1 and CDR2 are MNHEY and SVGAGI. Trimming shortened V by 7 bases and J by 3 bases, and 15 bases separated the two germline ends. CDR3 length equals 15 residues. The CDR3 DNA sequence: TGTGCCAGCACTTTGAATCAGGGTTCTAATGAAAAACTGTTTTTT. Translation gives CASTLNQGSNEKLFF.

The gene calls are TRBV19 and TRBJ2-3, with TRBD2 matching over 9 bases. Germline V gene data show CDR1 as LNHDA and CDR2 as SQIVND (reference sequence). The CDR3 runs to 15 residues. The ends lost 3 bases at V and 7 bases at J; junction bases unmatched: 8. The CDR3 is CASSMVAGGPYTQYF. CDR3 in DNA: TGTGCCAGTAGTATGGTGGCGGGGGGGCCATATACGCAGTATTTT.

This clone was recorded once. The chain uses TRBV18 and TRBJ1-1; no definite D call. The CDR3 totals 13 residues. V lost 9 bases and J lost 1, with 12 bases in between. The germline CDR1 and CDR2 sequences are KGHSH and LQKENI. The CDR3 sequence: CASQIVPNTEAFF. The CDR3 nucleotides read TGTGCCAGTCAGATCGTCCCGAACACTGAAGCTTTCTTT. The full variable domain, its missing parts supplied by reference TRBV18 and TRBJ1-1, is NAGVMQNPRHLVRRRGQEARLRCSPMKGHSHVYWYRQLPEEGLKFMVYLQKENIIDESGMPKERFSAEFPKEGPSILRIQQVVRGDSAAYFCASQIVPNTEAFFGQGTRLTVV.

The genes are TRBV7-2 and TRBJ2-7, with D maybe TRBD2 (5 bases). V was clipped by 1 base and J by 7 bases, with 8 bases between them. The germline V gene encodes CDR1 SGHTA and CDR2 FQGNSA. This CDR3 comprises 12 residues. The CDR3 nucleotides are TGTGCCAGCAGCTTAGGAAGCGGTGAGCAGTACGTC. Its protein is CASSLGSGEQYV.

This chain links TRBV6-5 with TRBJ2-2; 8 positions match TRBD1. Germline loops: CDR1 MNHEY, CDR2 SVGAGI. V was clipped by 8 bases and J by 5 bases; unmatched bases: 4. The CDR3 consists of 13 residues. DNA for the CDR3: TGTGCCAGCCGGGACAGGCAGACCGGGGAGCTGTTTTTT. It is translated as CASRDRQTGELFF.

V is TRBV3-1 (or the pseudogene TRBV3-2) and J is TRBJ1-2; 7 bases agree with TRBD1. The CDR3 covers 15 residues. V dropped 1 base and J dropped 5; count of bases not matched to a gene: 7. Germline V lookup: CDR1 LGHDT, CDR2 YNNKEL (reference sequence). The CDR3 DNA sequence: TGTGCCAGCAGCCAAGGAGTGACAGGGCCTTATGGCTACACCTTC. This sequence encodes CASSQGVTGPYGYTF.